The rows below give T cell receptor beta chains drawn from one sample of a study of early T cells in non-severe SARS-CoV-2 infection. TCRdb redid the calling of the 5' RACE reads with MiXCR, one entry per CDR3 protein. The sample holds 55,000 to 70,000 distinct CDR3 sequences, around 12% seen once. Sequencing was performed on whole blood, taken at baseline. These receptors were taken from an adult who was a healthcare worker with PCR-confirmed SARS-CoV-2 infection or an uninfected control (not recorded which). The donor label of this sample is uncertain. CDR3s include the opening cysteine and the closing phenylalanine or tryptophan. A D gene is named only where the DNA matches it firmly. Part of the rows lack a size; the others show once, few, many or a class for expanded clones.

d_gene: TRBD1
j_gene: TRBJ2-1
v_gene: TRBV19
abundance: few
CDR3nt: TGTGCCAGTAGTATAGTAGGGGGCCTGGGAAGGAATGAGCAGTTCTTC
CDR3aa: CASSIVGGLGRNEQFF

d_gene: .
j_gene: TRBJ2-5
v_gene: TRBV6-5
abundance: .
CDR3nt: TGTGCCAGCAGATGGGTGGCAGGGGCGGAGACCCAGTACTTC
CDR3aa: CASRWVAGAETQYF

d_gene: .
j_gene: TRBJ2-6
v_gene: TRBV20-1
abundance: many
CDR3nt: TGCAGTGCTAGGACTAGGATCGGCTCTGGGGCCAACGTCCTGACTTTC
CDR3aa: CSARTRIGSGANVLTF

d_gene: .
j_gene: TRBJ1-4
v_gene: TRBV7-9
abundance: many
CDR3nt: TGTGCCAGCAGCTTAGGGTTGGCTAATGAAAAACTGTTTTTT
CDR3aa: CASSLGLANEKLFF

d_gene: .
j_gene: TRBJ1-2
v_gene: TRBV20-1
abundance: few
CDR3nt: TGCAGTGCCCCACTCCTTGGGTCTTCCGGCTACACCTTC
CDR3aa: CSAPLLGSSGYTF

d_gene: .
j_gene: TRBJ2-3
v_gene: TRBV7-3
abundance: few
CDR3nt: TGTGCCAGCAGCTTAAGTGGGCGGGGGCGCACAGATACGCAGTATTTT
CDR3aa: CASSLSGRGRTDTQYF

d_gene: TRBD1
j_gene: TRBJ1-6
v_gene: TRBV5-1
abundance: few
CDR3nt: TGCGCCAGCAGCTTGCGTACAGGGGACCTTTCACCCCTCCACTTT
CDR3aa: CASSLRTGDLSPLHF

d_gene: .
j_gene: TRBJ1-3
v_gene: TRBV19
abundance: many
CDR3nt: TGTGCCAGTATGGAGACAGGAGGCCTCTCTGGAAACACCATATATTTT
CDR3aa: CASMETGGLSGNTIYF

d_gene: TRBD1
j_gene: TRBJ1-1
v_gene: TRBV5-1
abundance: few
CDR3nt: TGCGCCAGCAGCTCTAGACAGGGAATCACTGAAGCTTTCTTT
CDR3aa: CASSSRQGITEAFF

d_gene: TRBD2
j_gene: TRBJ2-5
v_gene: TRBV4-2
abundance: few
CDR3nt: TGTGCCAGCAGCCAAACGGCGGGGGGGCCCGTAGAGACCCAGTACTTC
CDR3aa: CASSQTAGGPVETQYF

d_gene: .
j_gene: TRBJ2-1
v_gene: TRBV5-4
abundance: few
CDR3nt: TGTGCCAGCAGCTTTCATAATGAGCAGTTCTTC
CDR3aa: CASSFHNEQFF

d_gene: .
j_gene: TRBJ2-1
v_gene: TRBV11-2
abundance: .
CDR3nt: TGTGCCAGCAGCTTAGCAGTAGGGAAGATCGATGAGCAGTTCTTC
CDR3aa: CASSLAVGKIDEQFF

d_gene: TRBD1
j_gene: TRBJ2-6
v_gene: TRBV9
abundance: many
CDR3nt: TGTGCCAGCAGCAAAACCGGGACAGGTCTCTCTGGGGCCAACGTCCTGACTTTC
CDR3aa: CASSKTGTGLSGANVLTF

d_gene: .
j_gene: TRBJ2-3
v_gene: TRBV10-2
abundance: .
CDR3nt: TGCGCCAGCACCCCTCACGGCGGGGTGAGCACAGATACGCAGTATTTT
CDR3aa: CASTPHGGVSTDTQYF

d_gene: .
j_gene: TRBJ1-4
v_gene: TRBV18
abundance: .
CDR3nt: TGTGCCAGCTCACCGACAGTGGGCGATGAAAAACTGTTTTTT
CDR3aa: CASSPTVGDEKLFF

d_gene: .
j_gene: TRBJ1-1
v_gene: TRBV10-2
abundance: few
CDR3nt: TGCGCCAGCAGTCCCAACACTGAAGCTTTCTTT
CDR3aa: CASSPNTEAFF